The 25 T cell receptor beta chains presented below share a single source sample, sequenced in a study of blood T cells in healthy people across ages (dated by TCRdb to between 2015 and 2017). Libraries were prepared through 5' RACE. The sequencer listed for this sample is Illumina HiSeq 2500. A second PCR of about 7 to 12 cycles was performed with a sample-barcoded 5' primer and a J-beta primer mix. TCRdb trimmed public reads at Q25 via fastp, called clones via MiXCR and kept in-frame beta chains. Records with the same CDR3 protein are collapsed into one entry carrying the most frequent genes and DNA. The sample table contains 1.5 million or so distinct CDR3 sequences; only one count was recorded for 42% of them. The ten largest clones represent roughly 7.9% of the sample. Sequenced: blood. The origin of the receptors is a woman in her late teens or twenties in good health.

CDR3 in amino acids: CASRAFGTDTQYF. CDR3 coding DNA: TGTGCCAGCCGGGCATTTGGCACAGATACGCAGTATTTT. This chain links TRBV3-1 with TRBJ2-3; unclear D gene. CDR1 is LGHDT, CDR2 YNNKEL, per germline (reference sequence). V lost 8 bases to trimming and J lost 1 base, with 10 bases between them. The CDR3 has 13 amino acids.

The genes are TRBV11-1 and TRBJ2-1; a possible D gene is TRBD2 (6 bases). This CDR3 is built from 13 residues. Trimming pared 5 bases from V and 8 bases from J, leaving 13 bases between. Germline V CDR1 and CDR2: SGHAT, FQDESV (reference sequence). CDR3 sequence reads: CASSPGLMHEQFF. CDR3 nucleotides: TGTGCCAGCAGCCCTGGACTAATGCATGAGCAGTTCTTC.

This clonotype was counted only a few times. V usage is TRBV5-1 and J usage is TRBJ1-1; weak D call: TRBD1 (6 bases). Trimming took off 1 base at V and 3 bases at J, with 13 bases between the two ends. The CDR3 sequence is 15 residues long. Germline loops: CDR1 SGHRS, CDR2 YFSETQ. The CDR3 loop reads CASSLLRGLDTEAFF. CDR3 DNA sequence: TGCGCCAGCAGCTTGTTAAGGGGGTTGGACACTGAAGCTTTCTTT.

V usage is TRBV10-3 and J usage is TRBJ2-5; possible D gene TRBD2, 6 bases. The CDR3 is 15 residues long. CDR1 is ENHRY and CDR2 is SYGVKD in the germline V gene. Trimming took 6 bases from V and 4 from J, leaving 18 bases between them. The DNA for the CDR3 is TGTGCCATCAGGGCGGGACCCTCACCGCGAGAGACCCAGTACTTC. Its translation is CAIRAGPSPRETQYF.

The rearrangement uses TRBV21-1 and TRBJ2-7; no check of the table's D call, TRBD1, against the DNA was made. TRBV21-1 is deemed a pseudogene. CDR3 size: 19 residues. The CDR3, as DNA: TGTGCCAGCATTTCCGTCCCAGGTCTGGACAGGGGGAATATTGACGAGCAGTACTTC. Protein: CASISVPGLDRGNIDEQYF.

This chain uses TRBV6-6 with TRBJ1-4; the D gene is possibly TRBD1 (5 bases). The CDR3 loop spans 13 amino acids. Trimming cost V 5 bases and J 5 bases, with 9 bases left between them. Germline V lookup: CDR1 MNHNY, CDR2 SVGAGI (reference sequence). The CDR3 DNA is TGTGCCAGCAGTGGGGACGAAAATGAAAAACTGTTTTTT. Translating gives CASSGDENEKLFF.

This clonotype appeared a few times. The chain recombines TRBV20-1 with TRBJ2-1, with 14 bases lining up with TRBD2. V lost 8 bases and J lost 6; bases outside the gene matches: 9. The CDR3 runs 15 residues. The germline V gene has CDR1 DFQATT and CDR2 SNEGSKA (reference sequence). CDR3 in DNA: TGCAGTTTCGGGACTAGCGGGAGCGGGTTCAATGAGCAGTTCTTC. This encodes CSFGTSGSGFNEQFF.

This clonotype was recorded a few times. The chain combines TRBV12-3 or TRBV12-4 with TRBJ2-7, with 7 bases identical to TRBD1. The CDR3 runs to 14 residues. The ends lost 6 bases at V and 4 bases at J; junction bases unmatched: 9. This CDR3 reads CASSPGQKGYEQYF. CDR3 bases: TGTGCCAGCAGCCCGGGACAGAAGGGGTACGAGCAGTACTTC.

The rearrangement uses TRBV12-3 or TRBV12-4 and TRBJ2-1; the D is unclear. This CDR3 spans 14 amino acids. V gave up 4 bases and J gave up 7 bases, with 14 bases separating them. The CDR3 nucleotides read TGTGCCAGCAGTTCACGGCAGGTCGAGAATGAGCAGTTCTTC. It specifies CASSSRQVENEQFF.

This clonotype has only a few counts. The chain links TRBV4-2 to TRBJ2-5, with D perhaps matching TRBD2 (5 bases). The germline V gene encodes CDR1 LGHNA and CDR2 YNFKEQ. The CDR3 runs to 14 residues. V dropped 0 bases and J dropped 3 bases, with 8 bases sitting between them. The CDR3 nucleotides read TGTGCCAGCAGCCAAGATAGACTAAAAGAGACCCAGTACTTC. Translated: CASSQDRLKETQYF.

As for this clonotype: A much larger clone differs by one base, so this may be a read error. The chain combines TRBV7-2 with TRBJ2-7, with 12 bases fitting TRBD2. The CDR3 extends over 15 amino acids. Unmatched junction bases numbered 2, after V lost 5 bases and J lost 0 bases. CDR1 is SGHTA and CDR2 is FQGNSA in the germline V gene. CDR3 in DNA: TGTGCCAGCAGCCGGACTAGCGGGATCTCCTACGAGCAGTACTTC. This translates into CASSRTSGISYEQYF.

The rearrangement joins TRBV10-3 to TRBJ2-5; 10 nucleotides line up with TRBD2. The ends lost 2 bases at V and 11 bases at J; junction bases unmatched: 11. Germline lookup yields CDR1 ENHRY and CDR2 SYGVKD. CDR3 length equals 15 residues. The CDR3 reads CAISEASGSRDEQYF. The CDR3 nucleotides are TGTGCCATCAGTGAGGCTAGCGGGAGCAGAGATGAGCAGTACTTC.

The chain has TRBV6-5 and TRBJ2-1, with D perhaps matching TRBD1 or TRBD2 (5 bases each). Germline CDR1 reads MNHEY; CDR2 reads SVGAGI. CDR3 length equals 15 residues. The germline V and J ends were trimmed by 0 bases and 7 bases, with 13 bases remaining between them. The CDR3, as DNA: TGTGCCAGCAGTTACTCCGGGACGGGTTCTAATGAGCAGTTCTTC. This translates into CASSYSGTGSNEQFF.

This clonotype was detected a few times. The chain carries TRBV15 and TRBJ2-1, with D possibly matching TRBD1 (5 bases). The CDR3 runs 16 residues. Germline CDR1 reads LNHNV; CDR2 reads YYDKDF (reference sequence). V was trimmed by 7 bases and J by 2 bases, leaving 18 bases between them. The CDR3 protein is CATTYSRENAYNEQFF. The CDR3, as DNA: TGTGCCACCACGTACTCCAGGGAAAACGCCTACAATGAGCAGTTCTTC.

In DNA, the CDR3 is TGCGCCAGCAGCTTGTCGTCTAGCAGGTTGAGAGATACGCAGTATTTT. Amino acid sequence: CASSLSSSRLRDTQYF. This chain connects TRBV5-1 to TRBJ2-3, with a tentative D call TRBD2 (5 bases). Germline V gives CDR1 SGHRS, CDR2 YFSETQ. Between the trimmed V and J ends, which lost 1 base and 5 bases, there was a span of 17 bases. CDR3 length: 16 residues.

This clonotype was found once. The chain recombines TRBV6-1 with TRBJ2-5; 12 nucleotides align to TRBD1. The J call could be wrong; TRBJ2-7 is a better fit for the DNA end. Germline V lookup: CDR1 MNHNS, CDR2 SASEGT. The CDR3 is 13 amino acids. The CDR3 DNA sequence: TGTGCCAGCAAGGGACAGGGGGCTAGCGAGCAGTACTTC. It specifies CASKGQGASEQYF.

This clonotype showed up just a few times. The rearrangement uses TRBV7-2 and TRBJ2-1, with D perhaps TRBD2 (6 bases). CDR3 length equals 16 residues. Germline V CDR1 and CDR2: SGHTA, FQGNSA. The V and J ends lost 5 bases and 4 bases respectively, with 18 bases between them. This CDR3 reads CASSLRVADVYNEQFF. For the CDR3, the DNA is TGTGCCAGCAGCCTTAGGGTAGCGGACGTTTACAATGAGCAGTTCTTC.

The chain joins TRBV3-1 to TRBJ1-5; D is unclear. V dropped 1 base and J dropped 1 base, with 8 bases sitting between them. Germline CDR1 is LGHDT and CDR2 is YNNKEL (reference sequence). The CDR3 is 15 amino acids. The CDR3 sequence: CASSQAAVSNQPQHF. The CDR3 nucleotides read TGTGCCAGCAGCCAAGCGGCAGTAAGCAATCAGCCCCAGCATTTT. The complete variable domain, with remaining parts taken from reference TRBV3-1 and TRBJ1-5, reads DTAVSQTPKYLVTQMGNDKSIKCEQNLGHDTMYWYKQDSKKFLKIMFSYNNKELIINETVPNRFSPKSPDKAHLNLHINSLELGDSAVYFCASSQAAVSNQPQHFGDGTRLSIL.

Note on this clonotype: This CDR3 fails to terminate in the conserved phenylalanine or tryptophan, so it likely reflects a read error. CDR3 in DNA: TGTGCCAGCAGCGGAAGCGGGCCGGAGCAGTTCTTA. Protein: CASSGSGPEQFL. V and J are TRBV12-3 or TRBV12-4 and TRBJ2-1; a weak D match, TRBD2 (6 bases). This CDR3 is built from 12 residues. Between the trimmed V and J ends, which lost 6 bases and 10 bases, there was a span of 13 bases.

This clonotype was observed a few times. This rearrangement joins TRBV3-1 to TRBJ1-2; no clear D. Deletions cut 3 bases from V and 8 bases from J, with 13 bases between. Germline lookup yields CDR1 LGHDT and CDR2 YNNKEL (reference sequence). The CDR3 sequence is 13 residues long. CDR3 in amino acids: CASSQTEGGGYTF. Here the CDR3 DNA reads TGTGCCAGCAGCCAGACGGAGGGTGGCGGCTACACCTTC.

This clonotype was observed a few times. This sequence joins TRBV5-1 and TRBJ1-2; no reliable D call. The V gene's germline CDR1 is SGHRS and CDR2 YFSETQ. This CDR3 has 16 residues. V was shortened by 1 base and J by 0 bases, with 13 bases between the two germline ends. The CDR3 reads CASSLSPDRANYGYTF. The CDR3 coding sequence is TGCGCCAGCAGCTTGTCTCCGGACCGCGCTAACTATGGCTACACCTTC.

The genes are TRBV2 and TRBJ2-3; 10 positions agree with TRBD1. J was trimmed by 2 bases and V by 8 bases; bases with no gene match: 7. Germline V gives CDR1 SNHLY, CDR2 FYNNEI. There are 15 residues in the CDR3. The CDR3 reads CASGSGQGITDTQYF. DNA for the CDR3: TGTGCCAGCGGCTCGGGACAGGGGATCACAGATACGCAGTATTTT.

This clonotype was counted a few times. Its ends do not fully match the called genes, so a read error is possible. The chain is built from TRBV10-3 and TRBJ2-5, with a possible D match to TRBD1 (6 bases). TRBJ2-7 explains the end of the DNA better; the J call may be wrong. CDR1 is ENHRY, CDR2 SYGVKD, per germline. The CDR3 loop spans 13 amino acids. CDR3 region: CAITETGFDEQYF. In nucleotides, the CDR3 is TGTGCCATCACTGAGACAGGCTTCGACGAGCAGTACTTC.

This clonotype was seen a handful of times. V is TRBV5-6 and J is TRBJ2-5, with 7 bases lining up with TRBD2. CDR1 and CDR2 from the germline V gene are SGHDT and YYEEEE. This CDR3 region has 16 residues. The V and J ends lost 0 bases and 4 bases, in that order; junction bases with no gene match: 9. The CDR3 loop reads CASSLVEAGTGETQYF. The CDR3 DNA is TGTGCCAGCAGCTTGGTCGAAGCGGGGACCGGAGAGACCCAGTACTTC. Looking up the rest from reference TRBV5-6 and TRBJ2-5 gives the full variable domain: DAGVTQSPTHLIKTRGQQVTLRCSPKSGHDTVSWYQQALGQGPQFIFQYYEEEERQRGNFPDRFSGHQFPNYSSELNVNALLLGDSALYLCASSLVEAGTGETQYFGPGTRLLVL.

This clonotype was seen once. A much larger clone differs by one base, so this may be a read error. This sequence joins TRBV29-1 and TRBJ2-5; D might be TRBD2 (6 bases). The CDR3 length is 14 residues. Trimming left V 3 bases short and J 3 bases short, with 14 bases between. CDR1 is SQVTM and CDR2 is ANQGSEA in the germline V gene. CDR3 loop: CSVELTGVEETQYF. As DNA, the CDR3 is TGCAGCGTTGAGTTGACGGGAGTTGAAGAGACCCAGTACTTC.